The clone carrying this T cell receptor (beta chain) was recorded once. The data were taken from a study of shared clonotypes between healthy human individuals. Sequencing was performed with immunoSEQ multiplex PCR; in TCRdb, only in-frame clones are kept and a portion is missing. The table lists about 320,000 clones, around 86% of them singletons, with around 15% in the top ten. V lost 6 bases, J lost 0 bases, and 10 bases stayed unmatched. The germline V gene encodes CDR1 SEHNR and CDR2 FQNEAQ (reference sequence). This CDR3 has 16 residues. The J gene is TRBJ1-1, the V gene TRBV7-9, with 7 bases matching TRBD1. The receptor was derived from a man younger than 35 in good health. Input material: memory CD8+ T cells sorted from blood. Subset of the sample: CD45RO+ cells pooled with CCR7-negative TemRA cells. Written as DNA, the CDR3 is TGTGCCAGCAGTTCATCCGGGACAGTCATGAACACTGAAGCTTTCTTT. Its translation is CASSSSGTVMNTEAFF.